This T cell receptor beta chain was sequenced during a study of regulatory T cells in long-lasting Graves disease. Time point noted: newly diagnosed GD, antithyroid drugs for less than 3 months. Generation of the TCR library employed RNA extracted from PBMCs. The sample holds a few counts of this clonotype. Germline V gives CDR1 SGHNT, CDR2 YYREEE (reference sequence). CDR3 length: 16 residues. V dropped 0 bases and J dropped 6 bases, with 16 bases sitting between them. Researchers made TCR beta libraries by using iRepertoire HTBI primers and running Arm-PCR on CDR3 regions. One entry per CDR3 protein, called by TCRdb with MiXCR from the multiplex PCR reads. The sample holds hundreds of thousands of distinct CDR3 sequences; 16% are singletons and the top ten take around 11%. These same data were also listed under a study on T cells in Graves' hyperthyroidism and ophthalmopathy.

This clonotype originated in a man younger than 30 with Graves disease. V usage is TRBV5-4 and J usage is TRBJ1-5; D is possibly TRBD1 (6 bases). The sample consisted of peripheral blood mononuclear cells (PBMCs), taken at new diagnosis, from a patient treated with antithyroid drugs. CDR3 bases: TGTGCCAGCAGCTTGGATGCGGGGGCTTCTGCTCAGCCCCAGCATTTT. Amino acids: CASSLDAGASAQPQHF.